Given below is one TCR beta chain in context. Repertoires were generated with immunoSEQ multiplex PCR, while TCRdb's copy carries only in-frame clones and drops some. The data contain 84,000 or so clones, about 95% of them singletons. These data originate in a study of T cell changes during pregnancy in multiple sclerosis. Germline-derived CDR1 and CDR2 are SEHNR and FQNEAQ (reference sequence). V dropped 5 bases and J dropped 8 bases, with 11 bases sitting between them. CDR3 size: 12 residues. This TCR derives from a female donor with multiple sclerosis, enrolled in a pregnancy study. The chain employs TRBV7-9 and TRBJ2-3; D remains ambiguous. Sample: peripheral blood, taken in the third trimester of pregnancy. The CDR3 loop is CASSVDSVTQYF. The CDR3 bases are TGTGCCAGCAGCGTAGATTCGGTTACGCAGTATTTT. The full variable domain, with the rest looked up from reference TRBV7-9 and TRBJ2-3, is DTGVSQNPRHKITKRGQNVTFRCDPISEHNRLYWYRQTLGQGPEFLTYFQNEAQLEKSRLLSDRFSAERPKGSFSTLEIQRTEQGDSAMYLCASSVDSVTQYFGPGTRLTVL.